Listed below are T cell receptor beta chains from one sample, sequenced in a study of cytomegalovirus exposure and HLA in healthy donors. Profiling relied on immunoSEQ multiplex PCR, and the TCRdb table lists in-frame clones only, not all of them. Counted here are 250,000 to 400,000 clones, around 90% occurring once; the ten biggest clones make up 1.2%. The sample taken for sequencing was PBMCs. The source of these receptors is a young woman in good health and CMV-seropositive. Each CDR3 is given with its conserved first and last residue. A D gene is named only where the DNA matches it firmly. Size tells how often a clone was seen (once, few, many) or the class of an expanded clone, and some rows leave it out.

d_call	clone_size	v_call	j_call	cdr3_aa	cdr3_nt
.	.	TRBV5-1	TRBJ1-2	CASSLDRYGYTF	TGCGCCAGCAGCTTGGACCGCTATGGCTACACCTTC
TRBD1	.	TRBV5-6	TRBJ2-1	CASESTGPSSYNEQFF	TGTGCCAGCGAATCGACAGGGCCGAGCTCCTACAATGAGCAGTTCTTC
TRBD1	.	TRBV7-9	TRBJ2-7	CASSPRDRGYEQYF	TGTGCCAGCAGCCCCCGGGACAGAGGATACGAGCAGTACTTC
TRBD1	.	TRBV9	TRBJ1-2	CASSVNLDRGRTKIGYTF	TGTGCCAGCAGCGTAAACCTGGACAGGGGGCGAACGAAAATCGGCTACACCTTC
.	.	TRBV6-5	TRBJ2-1	CASSYHHIGGGGEQFF	TGTGCCAGCAGTTACCACCACATCGGTGGGGGCGGTGAGCAGTTCTTC
.	.	TRBV15	TRBJ2-1	CATSFEVGRMNEQFF	TGTGCCACCAGCTTCGAGGTGGGCCGTATGAATGAGCAGTTCTTC
.	.	TRBV1	TRBJ2-3	CTSSQGTSGTLSFTDTQYF	TGCACCAGCAGCCAAGGCACTAGCGGGACCCTAAGCTTCACAGATACGCAGTATTTT
.	few	TRBV23-1	TRBJ2-3	CASKPGAFTDTQYF	TGCGCCAGCAAGCCGGGGGCGTTCACAGATACGCAGTATTTT
.	.	TRBV15	TRBJ1-4	CATSREGGAATNEKLFF	TGTGCCACCAGCAGAGAGGGGGGAGCGGCAACTAATGAAAAACTGTTTTTT
.	.	TRBV4-2	TRBJ1-1	CASSQGSTLEAFF	TGTGCCAGCAGCCAAGGGAGTACTCTTGAAGCTTTCTTT
.	.	TRBV6-5	TRBJ2-6	CASSYFSGAGANVLTF	TGTGCCAGCAGTTACTTTTCGGGGGCTGGGGCCAACGTCCTGACTTTC
TRBD1	.	TRBV7-8	TRBJ1-5	CASSLNRQGAQDQPQHF	TGTGCCAGCAGCCTAAACCGACAGGGGGCGCAGGACCAGCCCCAGCATTTT
.	.	TRBV6-5	TRBJ1-1	CASSYNRGVAEAFF	TGTGCCAGCAGTTACAATAGGGGGGTGGCTGAAGCTTTCTTT
.	.	TRBV6-4	TRBJ2-2	CASSDSPLRGPRSGELFF	TGTGCCAGCAGTGACTCGCCTTTGAGGGGCCCACGTTCCGGGGAGCTGTTTTTT
.	.	TRBV5-6	TRBJ2-1	CASSQEVGYNEQFF	TGTGCCAGCAGCCAGGAGGTCGGATACAATGAGCAGTTCTTC
.	.	TRBV6-5	TRBJ1-4	CASSWGSANEKLFF	TGTGCCAGCAGTTGGGGCAGTGCTAATGAAAAACTGTTTTTT
.	.	TRBV27	TRBJ2-2	CASSFGTNTGELFF	TGTGCCAGCAGTTTTGGTACGAACACCGGGGAGCTGTTTTTT
.	.	TRBV2	TRBJ2-7	CASSVPLSEQYF	TGTGCCAGCAGTGTCCCCTTAAGCGAGCAGTACTTC
TRBD1	.	TRBV5-1	TRBJ2-1	CASSLAPDRVIYNEQFF	TGCGCCAGCAGCTTGGCCCCCGACAGGGTGATTTACAATGAGCAGTTCTTC
TRBD2	.	TRBV5-1	TRBJ2-5	CASSLGLAGVEETQYF	TGCGCCAGCAGCTTGGGACTAGCGGGAGTTGAGGAGACCCAGTACTTC
.	few	TRBV19	TRBJ1-1	CASIDRPRLNTEAFF	TGTGCCAGTATCGACAGGCCGAGATTGAACACTGAAGCTTTCTTT
TRBD1	.	TRBV4-1	TRBJ2-1	CASSQAQGAYNEQFF	TGCGCCAGCAGCCAAGCACAGGGGGCTTACAATGAGCAGTTCTTC
.	.	TRBV21-1	TRBJ1-2	CASSKSRGRDYGYTF	TGTGCCAGCAGCAAATCGAGGGGACGGGACTATGGCTACACCTTC
TRBD1	.	TRBV5-1	TRBJ1-1	CASSGGTGGNTEAFF	TGCGCCAGCAGCGGCGGGACAGGGGGGAACACTGAAGCTTTCTTT
TRBD1	.	TRBV19	TRBJ1-2	CASRPGQNYGYTF	TGTGCCAGTAGACCGGGACAGAACTATGGCTACACCTTC
.	.	TRBV11-2	TRBJ2-1	CASRKGAGSSYNEQFF	TGTGCCAGCAGGAAAGGGGCAGGGAGCTCCTACAATGAGCAGTTCTTC
.	.	TRBV27	TRBJ2-1	CASSLGRNEQFF	TGTGCCAGCAGCCTGGGGCGCAATGAGCAGTTCTTC
TRBD2	.	TRBV18	TRBJ2-1	CASSPARTSGKVEQFF	TGTGCCAGCTCACCAGCCCGGACTAGCGGGAAAGTTGAGCAGTTCTTC
TRBD1	few	TRBV6-6	TRBJ2-7	CASRHSLGQGGYEQYF	TGTGCCAGCAGACACAGCCTGGGACAGGGTGGGTACGAGCAGTACTTC
TRBD2	.	TRBV7-2	TRBJ2-1	CASSSPGLANEQFF	TGTGCCAGCAGCTCACCGGGACTAGCCAATGAGCAGTTCTTC
.	.	TRBV6-5	TRBJ2-7	CASSKFGNYEQYF	TGTGCCAGCTCGAAGTTTGGGAATTACGAGCAGTACTTC
.	.	TRBV5-1	TRBJ1-6	CASSFSQGNNSPLHF	TGCGCCAGCAGCTTTAGCCAGGGAAATAATTCACCCCTCCACTTT
TRBD1	.	TRBV6-5	TRBJ2-7	CASSPYRTGVYEQYF	TGTGCCAGCAGTCCATATAGGACAGGGGTTTACGAGCAGTACTTC
.	few	TRBV30	TRBJ1-1	CAWRVNTEAFF	TGTGCCTGGAGAGTGAACACTGAAGCTTTCTTT
TRBD1	once	TRBV7-8	TRBJ1-1	CASSLVQGASTEAFF	TGTGCCAGCAGCTTAGTACAGGGGGCTAGCACTGAAGCTTTCTTT
.	.	TRBV4-1	TRBJ2-3	CASSQDGQSTDTQYF	TGCGCCAGCAGCCAAGACGGCCAGAGCACAGATACGCAGTATTTT
.	.	TRBV7-3	TRBJ2-1	CASSLGPWRGNEQFF	TGTGCCAGCAGCTTGGGGCCCTGGCGGGGCAATGAGCAGTTCTTC
TRBD2	.	TRBV9	TRBJ2-1	CASSHGGSGGYNEQFF	TGTGCCAGCAGCCATGGGGGTAGCGGGGGCTACAATGAGCAGTTCTTC
.	once	TRBV5-4	TRBJ2-7	CASSLASSLEQYF	TGTGCCAGCAGCTTGGCCTCCTCCTTGGAGCAGTACTTC
.	.	TRBV6-6	TRBJ2-1	CASSYSRGQEQFF	TGTGCCAGCAGTTACTCGAGAGGGCAAGAGCAGTTCTTC
.	.	TRBV27	TRBJ2-3	CASSLGLPTDTQYF	TGTGCCAGCAGTTTGGGACTTCCCACAGATACGCAGTATTTT
TRBD2	.	TRBV6-1	TRBJ2-2	CASSALGLAGNTGELFF	TGTGCCAGCAGTGCCCTGGGACTAGCGGGAAACACCGGGGAGCTGTTTTTT
.	.	TRBV5-4	TRBJ2-7	CASSGGPAAYEQYF	TGTGCCAGCAGCGGGGGCCCGGCCGCCTACGAGCAGTACTTC
.	.	TRBV5-1	TRBJ1-1	CASSLEGWDTEAFF	TGCGCCAGCAGCTTGGAGGGGTGGGACACTGAAGCTTTCTTT
.	.	TRBV2	TRBJ1-4	CASRPDSGSLEKLFF	TGTGCCAGCAGACCTGACAGCGGTTCTTTGGAAAAACTGTTTTTT
.	.	TRBV7-8	TRBJ1-2	CASSRTAPTYGYTF	TGTGCCAGCAGCAGAACGGCACCTACATATGGCTACACCTTC
TRBD1	.	TRBV7-7	TRBJ1-5	CASSSIQPGQASNQPQHF	TGTGCCAGCAGCTCAATACAACCGGGACAGGCTAGCAATCAGCCCCAGCATTTT
.	.	TRBV5-4	TRBJ1-2	CASSLEGRGSGGYTF	TGTGCCAGCAGCTTGGAAGGCAGGGGATCGGGTGGCTACACCTTC
.	.	TRBV5-4	TRBJ2-2	CASSLDTYTGELFF	TGTGCCAGCAGCTTGGACACGTACACCGGGGAGCTGTTTTTT
.	.	TRBV6-5	TRBJ2-2	CASRASPGELFF	TGTGCCAGCAGAGCCAGCCCCGGGGAGCTGTTTTTT
.	few	TRBV19	TRBJ2-2	CASSIEGWDTGELFF	TGTGCCAGTAGTATAGAAGGGTGGGACACCGGGGAGCTGTTTTTT
.	.	TRBV27	TRBJ1-1	CASSFQGQVNTEAFF	TGTGCCAGCAGTTTCCAGGGTCAGGTGAACACTGAAGCTTTCTTT
TRBD1	.	TRBV5-1	TRBJ1-5	CASSLGEGQGSNQPQHF	TGCGCCAGCAGCTTGGGCGAAGGACAGGGTTCCAATCAGCCCCAGCATTTT